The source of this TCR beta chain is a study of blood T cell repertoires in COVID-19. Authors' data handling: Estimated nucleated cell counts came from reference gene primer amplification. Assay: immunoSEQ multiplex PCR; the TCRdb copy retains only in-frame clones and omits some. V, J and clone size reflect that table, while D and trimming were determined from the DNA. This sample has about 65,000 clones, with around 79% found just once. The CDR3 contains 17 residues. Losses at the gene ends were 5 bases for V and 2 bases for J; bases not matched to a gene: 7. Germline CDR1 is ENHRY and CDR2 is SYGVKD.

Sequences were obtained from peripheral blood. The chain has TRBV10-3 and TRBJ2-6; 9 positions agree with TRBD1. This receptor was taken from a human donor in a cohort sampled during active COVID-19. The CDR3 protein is CAISPTGTGTGANVLTF. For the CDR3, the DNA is TGTGCCATCAGTCCAACCGGGACAGGGACTGGGGCCAACGTCCTGACTTTC.